The 25 T cell receptor beta chains below all came from one sample that was sequenced in a study of cytomegalovirus exposure and HLA in healthy donors. Profiled with immunoSEQ multiplex PCR; TCRdb holds only in-frame clones, not every one. The top ten hold less than 1.5% of the sample, which has about 120,000 clones, approximately 89% seen once. The source material was PBMCs. These TCRs come from a woman aged 18-30 years in good health and CMV-seronegative.

The J gene is TRBJ2-3, the V gene TRBV9; TRBD2 is a possible D gene (5 bases). Per germline, CDR1 SGDLS and CDR2 YYNGEE. V was pared by 0 bases and J by 0 bases, with 14 bases between. The CDR3 is 17 residues long. The CDR3 DNA reads TGTGCCAGCAGCGTAGTTGAGCGGACCGACAGCACAGATACGCAGTATTTT. Amino acids: CASSVVERTDSTDTQYF.

The rearrangement joins TRBV30 to TRBJ1-2, with D uncertain. Trimming took 6 bases from V and 0 from J, leaving 8 bases between them. This CDR3 contains 12 residues. Germline CDR1 reads GTSNPN; CDR2 reads SVGIG (reference sequence). The CDR3 DNA reads as TGTGCCTGTGACTATTCTAACTATGGCTACACCTTC. Its translation is CACDYSNYGYTF.

V is TRBV5-6 and J is TRBJ1-1; D possibly corresponds to TRBD1 (5 bases). Trimming cost V 4 bases and J 0 bases, with 19 bases left between them. Germline loops: CDR1 SGHDT, CDR2 YYEEEE. The CDR3 is 17 amino acids. The CDR3: CASSRNLGELLNTEAFF. The DNA of the CDR3 is TGTGCCAGCAGCCGAAATCTAGGGGAATTATTGAACACTGAAGCTTTCTTT. Together with reference TRBV5-6 and TRBJ1-1, the CDR3 gives the full variable domain: DAGVTQSPTHLIKTRGQQVTLRCSPKSGHDTVSWYQQALGQGPQFIFQYYEEEERQRGNFPDRFSGHQFPNYSSELNVNALLLGDSALYLCASSRNLGELLNTEAFFGQGTRLTVV.

The chain has TRBV19 and TRBJ1-1; D perhaps matches TRBD1 (6 bases). Trimming stripped 5 bases from V and 1 base from J, with 14 bases between. This CDR3 contains 15 residues. Per germline, CDR1 LNHDA and CDR2 SQIVND (reference sequence). The CDR3 sequence is CASSAGAEGNTEAFF. The CDR3 DNA reads TGTGCCAGTAGTGCGGGGGCCGAAGGGAACACTGAAGCTTTCTTT.

The chain employs TRBV30 and TRBJ2-1; tentative D call: TRBD2 (6 bases). The germline gives CDR1 GTSNPN, CDR2 SVGIG (reference sequence). This CDR3 has 12 residues. The V and J ends lost 3 bases and 11 bases respectively, with 14 bases between them. DNA for the CDR3: TGTGCCTGGAGCCAACCCCTAGCGCAGCAGTTCTTC. Translating gives CAWSQPLAQQFF.

The chain uses TRBV7-8 and TRBJ2-1; D gene uncertain. The germline V gene encodes CDR1 SGHVS and CDR2 FQNEAQ. Trimming removed 10 bases at V and 9 bases at J, with 16 bases between. The CDR3 has 12 amino acids. CDR3 region: CATHPGFGEQFF. CDR3 nucleotides: TGTGCCACCCACCCGGGTTTTGGTGAGCAGTTCTTC.

The chain has TRBV4-2 and TRBJ2-6; tentative D call: TRBD1 (6 bases). Per germline, CDR1 LGHNA and CDR2 YNFKEQ. V lost 0 bases, J lost 2 bases, and 8 bases lay in between. This CDR3 has 16 residues. DNA of the CDR3: TGTGCCAGCAGCCAAGAAACAGGGACTGGGGCCAACGTCCTGACTTTC. It translates to CASSQETGTGANVLTF.

This chain links TRBV11-3 with TRBJ2-1, with D uncertain. Trimming pared 2 bases from V and 5 bases from J, leaving 7 bases between. Germline CDR1 and CDR2: SGHNT and YENEEA. This CDR3 has 13 residues. This CDR3 is CASSLPQNNEQFF. The CDR3 DNA sequence: TGTGCCAGCAGCTTACCGCAGAACAATGAGCAGTTCTTC.

The count of this clone is one. The V and J genes are TRBV6-5 and TRBJ2-1, with 9 positions matching TRBD1. CDR3 size: 12 residues. Germline V gene data show CDR1 as MNHEY and CDR2 as SVGAGI. J lost 13 bases, V lost 5 bases, and 6 bases had no gene match. CDR3 protein: CASSTKGQGQFF. CDR3 nucleotides: TGTGCCAGCAGTACCAAGGGACAGGGTCAGTTCTTC.

This clone was observed a single time. The gene calls are TRBV5-1 and TRBJ1-1; D unresolved. The ends were cut back, 1 base at V and 3 bases at J, with 13 bases in the middle. Germline CDR1 reads SGHRS; CDR2 reads YFSETQ. The CDR3 sequence is 15 residues long. CDR3 protein: CASSLSGNGDTEAFF. As DNA, the CDR3 is TGCGCCAGCAGCTTGTCCGGGAACGGGGACACTGAAGCTTTCTTT.

This clone occurred a few times. The V gene is TRBV7-9, the J gene TRBJ1-4; D is ambiguous. Germline assignment: CDR1 SEHNR and CDR2 FQNEAQ (reference sequence). Trimming stripped 4 bases from V and 8 bases from J, with 8 bases between. CDR3 length: 12 amino acids. The CDR3 region is CASSSDGEKLFF. For the CDR3, the DNA is TGTGCCAGCAGCTCAGATGGCGAAAAACTGTTTTTT.

The V and J genes are TRBV7-2 and TRBJ2-3; D remains ambiguous. Germline CDR1 reads SGHTA; CDR2 reads FQGNSA. This CDR3 has 14 residues. V was shortened by 5 bases and J by 6 bases, with 15 bases between the two germline ends. The CDR3 sequence: CASSLRLAQDTQYF. In DNA, the CDR3 is TGTGCCAGCAGCCTTAGACTTGCCCAGGATACGCAGTATTTT.

The chain couples TRBV20-1 to TRBJ1-1; the D is unclear. The V end lost 6 bases, the J end lost 1 base, and 6 bases lay between the germline ends. Per the germline V gene, CDR1 is DFQATT and CDR2 is SNEGSKA (reference sequence). This CDR3 has 11 amino acids. The CDR3 DNA sequence: TGCAGTGCGAACAGGAACACTGAAGCTTTCTTT. This encodes CSANRNTEAFF.

V is TRBV27 and J is TRBJ2-3; TRBD2 matches at 10 bases. This CDR3 spans 17 amino acids. The germline V gene encodes CDR1 MNHEY and CDR2 SMNVEV (reference sequence). J lost 1 base, V lost 6 bases, and 10 bases had no gene match. CDR3 coding DNA: TGTGCCAGCAGCCTCATCGGACTAGCGGATGGCACAGATACGCAGTATTTT. Residues: CASSLIGLADGTDTQYF.

This rearrangement joins TRBV19 to TRBJ1-5; D not resolved. The CDR3 runs to 12 residues. CDR1 LNHDA and CDR2 SQIVND come from the germline V gene (reference sequence). Trimming left V 7 bases short and J 6 bases short, with 10 bases between. CDR3 in DNA: TGTGCCAGTAAGGTTGGGAGTCAGCCCCAGCATTTT. As protein: CASKVGSQPQHF. The full variable domain, with the rest looked up from reference TRBV19 and TRBJ1-5, is DGGITQSPKYLFRKEGQNVTLSCEQNLNHDAMYWYRQDPGQGLRLIYYSQIVNDFQKGDIAEGYSVSREKKESFPLTVTSAQKNPTAFYLCASKVGSQPQHFGDGTRLSIL.

The chain links TRBV4-3 to TRBJ2-7; TRBD2 matches 9 bases. V was pared by 0 bases and J by 1 base, with 4 bases of the junction left unmatched. The CDR3 is 16 amino acids. CDR1 is LGHNA, CDR2 YSLEER, per germline. CDR3 residues: CASSQDPSGRSYEQYF. The CDR3 DNA reads as TGCGCCAGCAGCCAAGATCCGAGCGGGAGGTCCTACGAGCAGTACTTC.

The rearrangement links TRBV5-6 to TRBJ1-5; D is unresolved. V was cut by 1 base and J by 4 bases, with 15 bases left in between. This CDR3 has 16 residues. The V gene's germline CDR1 is SGHDT and CDR2 YYEEEE. The DNA of the CDR3 is TGTGCCAGCAGCTTGTTTGGAGGACGAGGGAATCAGCCCCAGCATTTT. It codes for CASSLFGGRGNQPQHF.

This clone was found once. The chain carries TRBV6-1 and TRBJ2-5, with 9 bases aligning to TRBD1. Unmatched junction bases numbered 5, after V lost 3 bases and J lost 0 bases. Germline CDR1 reads MNHNS; CDR2 reads SASEGT. There are 16 residues in the CDR3. CDR3 nucleotides: TGTGCCAGCAGTGATCGCGGGACAGGGTACCAAGAGACCCAGTACTTC. Its protein is CASSDRGTGYQETQYF.

This clone was seen a single time. The chain joins TRBV7-2 to TRBJ2-3, with D possibly matching TRBD2 (5 bases). Trimming pared 7 bases from V and 1 base from J, leaving 9 bases between. The CDR3 spans 13 residues. Germline V lookup: CDR1 SGHTA, CDR2 FQGNSA. The chain's CDR3 is CASNPGGTDTQYF. CDR3 nucleotides: TGTGCCAGCAACCCCGGGGGCACAGATACGCAGTATTTT. Together with reference TRBV7-2 and TRBJ2-3, the CDR3 gives the full variable domain: GAGVSQSPSNKVTEKGKDVELRCDPISGHTALYWYRQSLGQGLEFLIYFQGNSAPDKSGLPSDRFSAERTGGSVSTLTIQRTQQEDSAVYLCASNPGGTDTQYFGPGTRLTVL.

The chain combines TRBV15 with TRBJ2-7, with TRBD2 matching 11 bases. CDR3 size: 17 residues. V lost 1 base, J lost 0 bases, and 5 bases stayed unmatched. Germline V gene data show CDR1 as LNHNV and CDR2 as YYDKDF (reference sequence). Here the CDR3 DNA reads TGTGCCACCAGCAGAGGACTAGCGGGGAAAAACTCCTACGAGCAGTACTTC. It translates to CATSRGLAGKNSYEQYF.

This clone was observed once. This chain connects TRBV7-9 to TRBJ2-1; D is perhaps TRBD2 (6 bases). With 5 bases removed from V and 0 bases from J, the gap between germline ends came to 14 bases. CDR3 length equals 16 residues. CDR1 is SEHNR, CDR2 FQNEAQ, per germline (reference sequence). The CDR3 region is CASSGEVGSSYNEQFF. For the CDR3, the DNA is TGTGCCAGCAGCGGAGAGGTCGGGAGCTCCTACAATGAGCAGTTCTTC.

The rearrangement joins TRBV30 to TRBJ2-7; possible D gene TRBD2, 6 bases. CDR1 and CDR2 from the germline V gene are GTSNPN and SVGIG (reference sequence). The CDR3 contains 14 residues. With 4 bases removed from V and 6 bases from J, the gap between germline ends came to 19 bases. CDR3 region: CAWNQGGVWSEQYV. The CDR3 DNA reads TGTGCCTGGAATCAAGGAGGGGTGTGGAGCGAGCAGTACGTC.

The rearrangement joins TRBV18 to TRBJ2-1, with TRBD1 matching 8 bases. The V segment lost 4 bases and the J segment 5 bases; nucleotides outside the gene matches: 7. CDR3 length equals 15 residues. Per the germline V gene, CDR1 is KGHSH and CDR2 is LQKENI. The CDR3 DNA sequence: TGTGCCAGCTCACTCAGGACAGGGAATAACAATGAGCAGTTCTTC. It codes for CASSLRTGNNNEQFF.

The CDR3 nucleotides read TGCGCCAGCAGCCAGGTAGTGGGAGAGACCCAGTACTTC. Translated: CASSQVVGETQYF. This chain links TRBV5-1 with TRBJ2-5, with D uncertain. This CDR3 contains 13 residues. The V and J ends lost 4 bases and 4 bases respectively, with 11 bases between them. CDR1 is SGHRS, CDR2 YFSETQ, per germline.

This clone was recorded once. The V and J genes are TRBV18 and TRBJ1-1; perhaps TRBD1 as D (6 bases). Per germline, CDR1 KGHSH and CDR2 LQKENI. V was pared by 6 bases and J by 9 bases, with 17 bases between. This CDR3 comprises 13 residues. The CDR3 DNA is TGTGCCAGCTCTCTACGGACAGACCCAAAAGCTTTCTTT. The encoded protein is CASSLRTDPKAFF.